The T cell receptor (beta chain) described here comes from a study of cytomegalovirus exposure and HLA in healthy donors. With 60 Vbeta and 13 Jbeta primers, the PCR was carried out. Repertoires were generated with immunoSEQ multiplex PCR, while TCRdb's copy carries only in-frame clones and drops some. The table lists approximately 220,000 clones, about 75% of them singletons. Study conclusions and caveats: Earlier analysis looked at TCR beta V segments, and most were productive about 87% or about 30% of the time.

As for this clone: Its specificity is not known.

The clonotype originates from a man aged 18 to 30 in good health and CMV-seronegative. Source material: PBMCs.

For the CDR3, the DNA is TGCGCCAGCAGCCAAGATTGGACAGGGGGCTCCTACGAGCAGTACTTC. Translation: CASSQDWTGGSYEQYF. The chain uses TRBV4-3 and TRBJ2-7; 10 bases align to TRBD1. This CDR3 has 16 residues. Germline CDR1 LGHNA, CDR2 YSLEER. J was trimmed by 0 bases and V by 0 bases; bases with no gene match: 2.